This TCR beta chain is from a study of T cell responses to AZD1222 COVID-19 vaccine. Profiled with immunoSEQ multiplex PCR; TCRdb holds only in-frame clones, not every one. The sample includes roughly 70,000 clones, 82% of them seen just once. Germline V gene data show CDR1 as SGHNT and CDR2 as YYREEE (reference sequence). The CDR3 loop spans 14 amino acids. The junction had 4 bases not matched to a gene; V was cut back by 4 bases and J by 4 bases. The sample consisted of peripheral blood, taken on day 0 of AZD1222 vaccination. The sequence was obtained from an adult in good health. V gene TRBV5-4 combines with J gene TRBJ2-5; 10 nucleotides line up with TRBD1. The CDR3 loop is CASSKTGGGETQYF. The CDR3 region has the DNA TGTGCCAGCAGCAAGACAGGGGGCGGAGAGACCCAGTACTTC.